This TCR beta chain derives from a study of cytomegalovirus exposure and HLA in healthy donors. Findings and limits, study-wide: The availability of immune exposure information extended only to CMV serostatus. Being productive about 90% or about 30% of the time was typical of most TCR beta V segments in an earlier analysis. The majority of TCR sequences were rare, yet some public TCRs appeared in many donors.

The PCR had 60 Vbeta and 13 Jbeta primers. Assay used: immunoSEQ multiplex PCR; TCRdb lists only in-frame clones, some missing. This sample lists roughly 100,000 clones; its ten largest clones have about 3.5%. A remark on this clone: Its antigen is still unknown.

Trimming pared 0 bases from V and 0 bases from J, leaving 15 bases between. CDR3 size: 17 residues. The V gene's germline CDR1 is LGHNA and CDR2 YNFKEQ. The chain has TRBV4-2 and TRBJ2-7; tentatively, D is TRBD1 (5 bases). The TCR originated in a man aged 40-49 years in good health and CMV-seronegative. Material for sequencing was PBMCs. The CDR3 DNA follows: TGTGCCAGCAGCCAAGATGGGGCAGGCGTGAGCTCCTACGAGCAGTACTTC. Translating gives CASSQDGAGVSSYEQYF.